This T cell receptor (beta chain) was identified in a study of identical twins (dated by TCRdb to the mid-2010s). At the level of the whole study: To test whether fetal clonotypes persist, this study deep-sequenced TCR alpha and beta repertoires from monozygotic twins, from unrelated adults of various ages, and from cord blood. To rule out contamination, the twin experiments were replicated at different times with different library preparation protocols. The paper's findings and limits, for the study overall: Because the same donors could not be followed over many years, conclusions were based on cross-sectional statistical analysis. Compared with coincidental sharing between unrelated individuals, an excess of low generation-probability sequences was observed among out-of-frame TCR alpha sequences shared between twins. Excess twin sharing in beta out-of-frame sequences was weaker because fewer shared sequences lowered the signal-to-noise ratio. Out-of-frame TCR alpha sharing in monozygotic twins was systematically underestimated by recombination models, whereas sharing between unrelated individuals was in agreement with the recombination models. Invariant T cells such as MAIT and iNKT could partly confound zero-insertion analyses, though diverse VJ usage argued against this for most clonotypes. Fewer insertions were carried by abundant cord blood beta clonotypes, a similar but weaker trend appeared in young adult naive repertoires, and no such trend appeared in memory repertoires.

Libraries were made using 5' RACE. Data came from an Illumina HiSeq 2000. Template switching introduced a universal primer binding site; the final cDNA contained a unique molecular identifier, enabling accurate counting of TCR cDNA molecules. First-strand cDNA for TCR alpha and beta chains was synthesized from specific primers in the conserved constant-segment region. Each cDNA library was double barcoded, with a SMART-Mk sample barcode plus Illumina barcodes, to control for contamination. TruSeq adapter sequences and Illumina sample barcodes were added in two successive PCR steps. The Illumina HiSeq platform was used with custom primers to sequence TCR alpha and beta cDNA libraries. Concerning the study's data processing: MiGEC was used to process raw reads and extract unique molecular identifiers, and MiXCR was used to find CDR3 positions. Recombination models were inferred per individual with the repgenHMM and IGoR tools using an EM algorithm. The tcR package in R was used for shared clonotype analysis, with sharing normalized by the product of cloneset sizes. Out-of-frame nonproductive sequences were analyzed to study raw recombination free of thymic and clonal selection effects. TCRdb reanalyzed the raw reads on its own, using fastp at Q25 for trimming and MiXCR for clone calling, and kept in-frame beta chains. Entries that share a CDR3 protein sequence are merged under the most common genes and DNA. The V and J calls reflect TCRdb's pipeline rather than the authors' work. This sample comprises around 1.7 million distinct CDR3 sequences, less than 35% of them detected only once. The ten largest account for 0.25% to 0.3% of the sample.

This clonotype was counted between two and nine times. Its cognate antigen has yet to be identified. No much larger clone exists at a distance of one base, and base qualities are not known. The germline V and J ends show losses of 10 bases and 5 bases respectively, and no gene match explains 8 bases of the junction. From the germline V gene (reference sequence), CDR1 is MNHEY and CDR2 is SMNVEV. The cysteine opens and the phenylalanine closes a CDR3 of 15 amino acids. Of the read, only the CDR3 DNA is kept; its 45 bases are in frame from base 1. All donors were healthy Caucasians. Sequencing was done on a sample of cord blood. The V and J genes are TRBV27 and TRBJ2-3; TRBD2 fits 14 bases in the junction. The TCR originated in a newborn girl in good health. The CDR3 amino acid sequence is: CATKTSGGAGDTQYF. The bases read TGTGCCACCAAGACTAGCGGGGGGGCCGGAGATACGCAGTATTTT.